One T cell receptor (beta chain) is described in this entry. The source of the sample is a study of blood T cell repertoires in COVID-19. The CDR3 has 13 amino acids. Trimming took 4 bases from V and 11 from J, leaving 17 bases between them. CDR1 is MNHEY and CDR2 is SMNVEV in the germline V gene (reference sequence). Libraries were prepared by immunoSEQ multiplex PCR; TCRdb keeps only in-frame clonotypes and omits some of them. This table has about 170,000 clones, about 85% appearing once. The chain has TRBV27 and TRBJ1-1, with a weak D call TRBD1 (5 bases). The sample consisted of peripheral blood. This sequence originates from an elderly woman in a cohort sampled during active or convalescent COVID-19. The DNA for the CDR3 is TGTGCCAGCAGTTCACAGGCCGCCGTTGGGGCTTTCTTT. As protein: CASSSQAAVGAFF.